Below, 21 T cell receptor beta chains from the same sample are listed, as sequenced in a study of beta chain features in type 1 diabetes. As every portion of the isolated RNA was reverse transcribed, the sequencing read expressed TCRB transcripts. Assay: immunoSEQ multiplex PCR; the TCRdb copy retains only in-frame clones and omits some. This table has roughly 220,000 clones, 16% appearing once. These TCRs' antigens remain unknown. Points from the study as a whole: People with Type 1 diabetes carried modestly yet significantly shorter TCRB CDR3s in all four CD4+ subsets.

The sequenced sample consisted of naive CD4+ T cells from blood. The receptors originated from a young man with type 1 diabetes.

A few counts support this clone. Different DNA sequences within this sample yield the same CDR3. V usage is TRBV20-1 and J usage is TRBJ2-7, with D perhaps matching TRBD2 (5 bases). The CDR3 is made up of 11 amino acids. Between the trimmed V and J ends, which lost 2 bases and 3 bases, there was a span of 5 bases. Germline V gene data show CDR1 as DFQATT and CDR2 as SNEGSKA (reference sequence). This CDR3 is CSARRGYEQYF. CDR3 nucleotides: TGCAGTGCTAGACGGGGCTACGAGCAGTACTTC.

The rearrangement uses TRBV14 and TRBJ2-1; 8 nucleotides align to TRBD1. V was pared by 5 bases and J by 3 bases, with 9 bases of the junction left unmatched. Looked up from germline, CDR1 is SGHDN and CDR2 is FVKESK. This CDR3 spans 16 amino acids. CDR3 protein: CASSSRTGKDYNEQFF. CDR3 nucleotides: TGTGCCAGCAGCTCCCGGACAGGGAAAGACTACAATGAGCAGTTCTTC.

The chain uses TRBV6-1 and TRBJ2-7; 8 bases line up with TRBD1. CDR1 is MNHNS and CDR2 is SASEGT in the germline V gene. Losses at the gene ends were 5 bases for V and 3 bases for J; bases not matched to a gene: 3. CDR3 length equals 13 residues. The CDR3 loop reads CASSLTGVYEQYF. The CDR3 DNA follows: TGTGCCAGCAGTCTGACAGGGGTCTACGAGCAGTACTTC.

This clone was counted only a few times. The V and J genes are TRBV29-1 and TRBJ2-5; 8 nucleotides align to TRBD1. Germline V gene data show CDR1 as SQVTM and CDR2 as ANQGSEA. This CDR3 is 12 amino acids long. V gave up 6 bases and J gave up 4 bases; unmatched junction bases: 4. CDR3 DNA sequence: TGCAGCGTCACTACAGGGGGAGAGACCCAGTACTTC. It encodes CSVTTGGETQYF.

Written as DNA, the CDR3 is TGCGCCAGCAGCTTGGGGTCCCCGGCAAACACTGAAGCTTTCTTT. It translates to CASSLGSPANTEAFF. The chain combines TRBV5-1 with TRBJ1-1; D is unresolved. This CDR3 is 15 amino acids long. Trimming stripped 0 bases from V and 2 bases from J, with 11 bases between. From germline, CDR1 is SGHRS and CDR2 YFSETQ.

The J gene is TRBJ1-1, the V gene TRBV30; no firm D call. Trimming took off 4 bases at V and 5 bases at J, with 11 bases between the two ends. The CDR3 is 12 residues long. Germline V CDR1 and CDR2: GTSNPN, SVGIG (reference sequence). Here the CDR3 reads CAWNLPGTEAFF. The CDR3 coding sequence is TGTGCCTGGAACCTGCCGGGGACTGAAGCTTTCTTT. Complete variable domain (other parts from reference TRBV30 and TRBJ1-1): SQTIHQWPATLVQPVGSPLSLECTVEGTSNPNLYWYRQAAGRGLQLLFYSVGIGQISSEVPQNLSASRPQDRQFILSSKKLLLSDSGFYLCAWNLPGTEAFFGQGTRLTVV.

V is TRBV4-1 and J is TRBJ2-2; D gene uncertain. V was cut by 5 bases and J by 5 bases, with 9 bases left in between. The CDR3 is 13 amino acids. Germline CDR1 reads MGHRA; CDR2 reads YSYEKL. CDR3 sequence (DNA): TGCGCCAGCAGCACCGGACGGACCGGGGAGCTGTTTTTT. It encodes CASSTGRTGELFF.

CDR3 residues: CSVERSEPYGYTF. For the CDR3, the DNA is TGCAGCGTTGAACGGTCAGAACCCTATGGCTACACCTTC. The chain carries TRBV29-1 and TRBJ1-2; D is uncertain. The CDR3 length is 13 residues. In germline, CDR1 is SQVTM, CDR2 ANQGSEA. V dropped 2 bases and J dropped 4 bases, with 11 bases sitting between them.

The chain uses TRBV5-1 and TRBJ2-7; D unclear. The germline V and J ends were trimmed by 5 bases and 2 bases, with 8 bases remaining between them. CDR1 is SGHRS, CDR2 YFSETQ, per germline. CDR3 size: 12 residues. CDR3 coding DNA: TGCGCCAGCAGTCTCGGAGCCTACGAGCAGTACTTC. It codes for CASSLGAYEQYF.

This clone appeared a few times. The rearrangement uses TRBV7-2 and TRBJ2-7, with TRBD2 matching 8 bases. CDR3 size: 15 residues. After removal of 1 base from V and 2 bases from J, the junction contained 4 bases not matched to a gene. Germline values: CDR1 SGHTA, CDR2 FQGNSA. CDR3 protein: CASSLGLAGTYEQYF. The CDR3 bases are TGTGCCAGCAGCTTAGGGCTAGCGGGTACCTACGAGCAGTACTTC.

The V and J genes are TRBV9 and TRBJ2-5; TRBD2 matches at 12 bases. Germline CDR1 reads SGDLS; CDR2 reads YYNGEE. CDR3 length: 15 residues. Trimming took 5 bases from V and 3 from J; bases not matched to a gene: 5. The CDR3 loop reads CASSLAGGPKETQYF. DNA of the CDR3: TGTGCCAGCAGTCTAGCGGGAGGGCCGAAAGAGACCCAGTACTTC.

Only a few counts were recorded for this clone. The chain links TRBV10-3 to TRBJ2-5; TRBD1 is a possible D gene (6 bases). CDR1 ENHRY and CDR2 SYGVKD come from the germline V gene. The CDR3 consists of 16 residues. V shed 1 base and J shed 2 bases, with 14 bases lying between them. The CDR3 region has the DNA TGTGCCATCAGTGAGTTCTTAGCCCAGGGGCAAGAGACCCAGTACTTC. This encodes CAISEFLAQGQETQYF.

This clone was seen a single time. The CDR3 sequence is CASRGGTRNTEAFF. In DNA, the CDR3 is TGTGCCAGCAGGGGGGGGACGCGGAACACTGAAGCTTTCTTT. V is TRBV27 and J is TRBJ1-1, with D perhaps matching TRBD1 (5 bases). The germline gives CDR1 MNHEY, CDR2 SMNVEV (reference sequence). This CDR3 has 14 amino acids. Trimming removed 6 bases from V and 1 base from J, with 12 bases in between.

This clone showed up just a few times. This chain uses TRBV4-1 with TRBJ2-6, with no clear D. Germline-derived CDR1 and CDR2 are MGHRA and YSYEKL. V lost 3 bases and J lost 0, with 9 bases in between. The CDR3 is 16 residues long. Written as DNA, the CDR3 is TGCGCCAGCAGCCACCTTGAGTTCTCTGGGGCCAACGTCCTGACTTTC. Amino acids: CASSHLEFSGANVLTF.

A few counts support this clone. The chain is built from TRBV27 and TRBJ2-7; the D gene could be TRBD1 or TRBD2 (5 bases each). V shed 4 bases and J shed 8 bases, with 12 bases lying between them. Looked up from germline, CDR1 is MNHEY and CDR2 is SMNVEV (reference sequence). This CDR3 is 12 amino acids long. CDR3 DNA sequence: TGTGCCAGCAGTTCCGGGACGAGGAAGCAGTACTTC. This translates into CASSSGTRKQYF.

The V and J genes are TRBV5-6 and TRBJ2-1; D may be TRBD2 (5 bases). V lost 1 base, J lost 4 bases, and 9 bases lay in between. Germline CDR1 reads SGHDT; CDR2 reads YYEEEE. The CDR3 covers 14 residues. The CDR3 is CASSLRGGYNEQFF. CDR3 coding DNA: TGTGCCAGCAGCTTGCGGGGTGGGTACAATGAGCAGTTCTTC. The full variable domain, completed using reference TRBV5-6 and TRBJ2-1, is DAGVTQSPTHLIKTRGQQVTLRCSPKSGHDTVSWYQQALGQGPQFIFQYYEEEERQRGNFPDRFSGHQFPNYSSELNVNALLLGDSALYLCASSLRGGYNEQFFGPGTRLTVL.

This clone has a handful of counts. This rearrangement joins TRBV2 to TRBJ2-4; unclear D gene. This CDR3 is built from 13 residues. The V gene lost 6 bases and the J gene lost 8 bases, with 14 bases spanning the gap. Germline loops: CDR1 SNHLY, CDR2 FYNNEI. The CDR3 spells CASRKAPTDIQYF. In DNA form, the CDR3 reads TGTGCCAGCAGGAAGGCCCCGACGGACATTCAGTACTTC.

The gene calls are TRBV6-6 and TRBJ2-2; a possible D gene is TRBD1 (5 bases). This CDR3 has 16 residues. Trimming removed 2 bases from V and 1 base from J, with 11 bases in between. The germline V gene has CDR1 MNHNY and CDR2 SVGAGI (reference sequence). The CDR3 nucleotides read TGTGCCAGCAGTTACGGGTTAACAGGGAACACCGGGGAGCTGTTTTTT. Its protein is CASSYGLTGNTGELFF.

The CDR3 DNA reads TGTGCCAGCAGTTACTCGAGTACGGGCCTAGGAGAGACCCAGTACTTC. Translating gives CASSYSSTGLGETQYF. The chain is built from TRBV6-5 and TRBJ2-5; D is undetermined. The germline V gene has CDR1 MNHEY and CDR2 SVGAGI. The CDR3 loop spans 16 amino acids. With 0 bases removed from V and 4 bases from J, the gap between germline ends came to 15 bases.

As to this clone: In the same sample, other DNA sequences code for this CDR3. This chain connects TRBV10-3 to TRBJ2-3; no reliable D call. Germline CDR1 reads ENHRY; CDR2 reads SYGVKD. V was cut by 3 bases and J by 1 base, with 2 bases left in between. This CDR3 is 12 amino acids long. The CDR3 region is CAISDRTDTQYF. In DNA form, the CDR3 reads TGTGCCATCAGTGACCGCACAGATACGCAGTATTTT.

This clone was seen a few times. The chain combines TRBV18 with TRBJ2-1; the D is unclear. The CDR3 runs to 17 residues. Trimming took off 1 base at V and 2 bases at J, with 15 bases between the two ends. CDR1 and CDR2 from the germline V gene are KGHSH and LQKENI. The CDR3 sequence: CASSPRRKGNPYNEQFF. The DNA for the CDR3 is TGTGCCAGCTCACCACGACGTAAAGGGAACCCCTACAATGAGCAGTTCTTC.